This passage covers 6 T cell receptor beta chains from one sample sequenced in a study of response to subunit inactivated influenza vaccine. TCRdb reprocessed the RT-PCR reads via MiXCR and lists one record per CDR3 protein. The table lists 500,000 to 750,000 distinct CDR3 sequences, 14% of them singletons. Sequences were derived from PBMCs from blood, sampled approximately 12 days after vaccination. These receptor sequences come from a man aged 50 or older who received an inactivated influenza vaccine.

This clonotype was counted between two and nine times. V and J are TRBV28 and TRBJ2-5; 7 bases are shared with TRBD1. V shed 4 bases, J shed 7 bases, and the junction held 12 bases outside the gene matches. Germline CDR1 MDHEN, CDR2 SYDVKM. The CDR3 is made up of 15 amino acids. The CDR3 loop reads CASSSNQGVKVTQYF. As DNA, the CDR3 is TGTGCCAGCAGTTCAAATCAGGGGGTCAAGGTGACCCAGTACTTC.

This clonotype has only a few counts. V usage is TRBV29-1 and J usage is TRBJ2-5, with D maybe TRBD1 (6 bases). This CDR3 is 11 amino acids long. The V and J ends lost 6 bases and 3 bases respectively, with 8 bases between them. Germline V CDR1 and CDR2: SQVTM, ANQGSEA. The CDR3 loop reads CSVRTEETQYF. CDR3 nucleotides: TGCAGCGTCAGGACAGAAGAGACCCAGTACTTC. Variable domain in full (rest from reference TRBV29-1 and TRBJ2-5): SAVISQKPSRDICQRGTSLTIQCQVDSQVTMMFWYRQQPGQSLTLIATANQGSEATYESGFVIDKFPISRPNLTFSTLTVSNMSPEDSSIYLCSVRTEETQYFGPGTRLLVL.

The CDR3 DNA is TGTGCCAGCAGTTTGGGGGGAGGGCTTATTGAGCAGTTCTTC. Amino acids: CASSLGGGLIEQFF. This chain joins TRBV28 and TRBJ2-1; TRBD2 agrees at 7 bases. The CDR3 consists of 14 residues. V dropped 3 bases and J dropped 9; count of bases not matched to a gene: 8. Germline V gene data show CDR1 as MDHEN and CDR2 as SYDVKM.

This clonotype has a count of ten or more. In nucleotides, the CDR3 is TGTGCCAGCAGTTTGTGGGGACTGAACACTGAAGCTTTCTTT. It codes for CASSLWGLNTEAFF. The J gene is TRBJ1-1, the V gene TRBV12-3 or TRBV12-4; tentative D call: TRBD1 (5 bases). This CDR3 is built from 14 residues. The germline V and J ends were trimmed by 3 bases and 0 bases, with 8 bases remaining between them.

V is TRBV28 and J is TRBJ1-1; TRBD1 agrees at 8 bases. This CDR3 has 16 residues. Unmatched junction bases numbered 12, after V lost 6 bases and J lost 3 bases. Germline CDR1 is MDHEN and CDR2 is SYDVKM. CDR3 sequence: CASSRTGSPFDTEAFF. The DNA for the CDR3 is TGTGCCAGCAGCCGGACAGGGTCACCCTTCGACACTGAAGCTTTCTTT. Using reference TRBV28 and TRBJ1-1 for the parts outside the CDR3, the full variable domain is DVKVTQSSRYLVKRTGEKVFLECVQDMDHENMFWYRQDPGLGLRLIYFSYDVKMKEKGDIPEGYSVSREKKERFSLILESASTNQTSMYLCASSRTGSPFDTEAFFGQGTRLTVV.

This clonotype has just a few counts. J is TRBJ1-4 and V is TRBV7-8; D not resolved. Germline assignment: CDR1 SGHVS and CDR2 FQNEAQ. Between the trimmed V and J ends, which lost 5 bases and 8 bases, there was a span of 18 bases. This CDR3 contains 15 residues. CDR3 sequence reads: CASSPSRRLGEKLFF. CDR3 nucleotides: TGTGCCAGCAGCCCCTCGCGCAGGTTGGGCGAAAAACTGTTTTTT.